This TCR beta chain emerged from a study of sequential checkpoint blockade in melanoma. Turning to the study itself: Patients were randomized 1:1 to nivolumab-then-ipilimumab or ipilimumab-then-nivolumab first-line. Both treatment sequences were followed by maintenance nivolumab.

Profiling relied on immunoSEQ multiplex PCR, and the TCRdb table lists in-frame clones only, not all of them. The table includes several thousand clones, about 71% detected once. Treatment here: randomized to nivolumab then ipilimumab (arm A) or the reverse (arm B). DNA-damaging chemotherapy had not been given to any patient beforehand. Sorted cells were live CD3+CD8+, lacking CD19 and CD56, from PBMCs. Per germline, CDR1 SGHDT and CDR2 YYEEEE. The CDR3 extends over 16 amino acids. The V gene lost 2 bases and the J gene lost 4 bases, with 18 bases spanning the gap. Sequencing used CD8+ T cells sorted from blood (inferred from file names), obtained from a patient given nivolumab and ipilimumab in sequence. J is TRBJ1-1 and V is TRBV5-6; D perhaps matches TRBD1 (5 bases). The receptor was isolated from a human donor with melanoma. Here the CDR3 reads CASSFDRKGFRTEAFF. The DNA of the CDR3 is TGTGCCAGCAGCTTCGATAGGAAGGGGTTCCGCACTGAAGCTTTCTTT. Full variable domain (missing parts from reference TRBV5-6 and TRBJ1-1): DAGVTQSPTHLIKTRGQQVTLRCSPKSGHDTVSWYQQALGQGPQFIFQYYEEEERQRGNFPDRFSGHQFPNYSSELNVNALLLGDSALYLCASSFDRKGFRTEAFFGQGTRLTVV.